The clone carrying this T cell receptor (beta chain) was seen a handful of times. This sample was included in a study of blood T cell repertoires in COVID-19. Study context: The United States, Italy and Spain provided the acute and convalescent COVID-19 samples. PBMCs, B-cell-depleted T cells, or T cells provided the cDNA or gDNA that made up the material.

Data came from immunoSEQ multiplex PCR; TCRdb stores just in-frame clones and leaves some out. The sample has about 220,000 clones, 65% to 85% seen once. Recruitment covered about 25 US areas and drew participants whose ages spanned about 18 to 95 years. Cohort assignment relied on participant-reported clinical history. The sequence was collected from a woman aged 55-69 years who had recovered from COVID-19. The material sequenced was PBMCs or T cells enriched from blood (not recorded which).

The CDR3 here is CASSLARENTGELFF. The CDR3 nucleotides are TGTGCCAGCAGCTTAGCGCGCGAGAACACCGGGGAGCTGTTTTTT. The chain uses TRBV7-9 and TRBJ2-2; D is unresolved. Germline CDR1 reads SEHNR; CDR2 reads FQNEAQ (reference sequence). The V end was cut by 0 bases, the J end by 1 base, with 6 bases between. CDR3 length: 15 amino acids.